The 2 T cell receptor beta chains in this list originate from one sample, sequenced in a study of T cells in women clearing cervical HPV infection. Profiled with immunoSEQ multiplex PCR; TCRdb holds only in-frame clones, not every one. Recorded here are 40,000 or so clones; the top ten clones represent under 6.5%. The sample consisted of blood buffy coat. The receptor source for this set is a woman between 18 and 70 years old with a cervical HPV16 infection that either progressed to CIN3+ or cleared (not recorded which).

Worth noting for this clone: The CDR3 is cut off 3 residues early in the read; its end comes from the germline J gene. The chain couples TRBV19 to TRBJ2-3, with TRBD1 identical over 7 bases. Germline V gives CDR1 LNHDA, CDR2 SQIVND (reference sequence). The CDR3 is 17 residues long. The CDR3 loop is CASSVRQGETPNQPQYF. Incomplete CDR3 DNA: TGTGCCAGTAGTGTACGACAGGGAGAGACTCCCAATCAGCCG. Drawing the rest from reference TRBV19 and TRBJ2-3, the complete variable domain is DGGITQSPKYLFRKEGQNVTLSCEQNLNHDAMYWYRQDPGQGLRLIYYSQIVNDFQKGDIAEGYSVSREKKESFPLTVTSAQKNPTAFYLCASSVRQGETPNQPQYFGPGTRLTVL.

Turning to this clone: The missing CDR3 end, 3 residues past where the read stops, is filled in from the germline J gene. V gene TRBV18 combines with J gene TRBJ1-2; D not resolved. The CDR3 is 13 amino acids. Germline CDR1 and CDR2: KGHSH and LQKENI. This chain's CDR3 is CASSPPTPYGYTF. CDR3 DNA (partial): TGTGCCAGCTCACCGCCCACCCCCTACGGG.